These T cell receptor beta chains were read from a single sample in a study of lymphopenia after photon versus proton radiotherapy. Some clones are missing from TCRdb's copy, which holds only in-frame ones; the method was immunoSEQ multiplex PCR. There are about 65,000 clones in the sample; around 87% occur only once, and under 14% lies in the top ten. The source was peripheral blood, collected from a patient treated with proton-based radiotherapy. The receptors shown here come from a man older than 75 with esophageal cancer. Both conserved end residues are trimmed from each CDR3.

>TRBV19|TRBJ1-6
ASNGVGGAFNSPLH
>TRBV9|TRBJ2-3
ASSVAGGLVDTQY
>TRBV27|TRBJ2-1
ASSLEGQEQF
>TRBV7-2|TRBJ2-7
ASSLVQISYEQY
>TRBV7-2|TRBJ2-1
ASSESGLASYNEQF
>TRBV11-3|TRBJ2-2
ASSPRDSSTGELF
>TRBV5-1|TRBJ2-7
ASSPGHRGVYEQY
>TRBV5-8|TRBJ2-4
ASSKIPGLAKNIQY
>TRBV15|TRBJ2-1
ATSGGTPQRGNEQF
>TRBV4-1|TRBJ2-1
ASSHPGLVRGHEQF
>TRBV30|TRBJ2-7
AWSGGTGYEQY
>TRBV10-3|TRBJ2-7
AISARDRQSEQY
>TRBV4-3|TRBJ2-7
ASSQDPGQGFNEQY
>TRBV5-1|TRBJ2-7
ASSPRDSSYEQY
>TRBV7-9|TRBJ2-2
ASSSPLRVNTGELF
>TRBV19|TRBJ2-1
ASSIVPGGRVEQF
>TRBV18|TRBJ1-6
ASSPLRDRNSPLH
>TRBV19|TRBJ2-7
ASSIEQAPYEQY
>TRBV5-1|TRBJ2-5
ASSSTSGSYETQY
>TRBV18|TRBJ2-2
ASSPLAGDTGELF
>TRBV11-2|TRBJ2-3
ASSPTGVTDTQY
>TRBV11-2|TRBJ2-5
ASSLDPGGQTQY
>TRBV4-1|TRBJ2-7
ASSQALAGGRRGYEQY
>TRBV28|TRBJ2-7
ATLSVGSPPYEQY
>TRBV5-1|TRBJ1-4
ASSAGPNEKLF